Presented here are 14 T cell receptor beta chains from one specimen sequenced in a study of identical twins. TCRdb re-called the 5' RACE reads with MiXCR, one entry per CDR3 protein. The sample records about 920,000 distinct CDR3 sequences, around an eighth being singletons. Separately, the same data were catalogued under a study of yellow fever vaccine responses in identical twins.

The source material was PBMCs. These receptors were taken from a woman aged 18-29 years in good health.

This chain uses TRBV6-5 with TRBJ1-2, with D perhaps TRBD1 (6 bases). The CDR3 length is 14 residues. Trimming shortened V by 0 bases and J by 6 bases, and 11 bases separated the two germline ends. The germline V gene has CDR1 MNHEY and CDR2 SVGAGI. The CDR3 nucleotides read TGTGCCAGCAGTTACTCCGACAGGCCCAATGGCTACACCTTC. This gives the protein CASSYSDRPNGYTF.

This clonotype was counted between two and nine times. The chain links TRBV10-1 to TRBJ1-3, with D hard to call. V dropped 4 bases and J dropped 1 base, with 11 bases sitting between them. CDR1 is WNHNN, CDR2 SYGVQD, per germline (reference sequence). This CDR3 spans 15 amino acids. The CDR3 reads CASSGPGGSGNTIYF. The CDR3 region has the DNA TGCGCCAGCAGTGGGCCGGGAGGGTCTGGAAACACCATATATTTT.

This clonotype occurred a few times. V is TRBV6-2 or TRBV6-3 and J is TRBJ2-6, with D hard to call. The germline V gene has CDR1 MNHEY and CDR2 SVGEGT. With 3 bases removed from V and 0 bases from J, the gap between germline ends came to 9 bases. The CDR3 extends over 16 amino acids. The CDR3 DNA sequence: TGTGCCAGCAGTTATTCCCCGGACTCTGGGGCCAACGTCCTGACTTTC. It is translated as CASSYSPDSGANVLTF.

The genes are TRBV20-1 and TRBJ2-2; D remains unclear. Germline values: CDR1 DFQATT, CDR2 SNEGSKA (reference sequence). With 2 bases removed from V and 0 bases from J, the gap between germline ends came to 7 bases. The CDR3 is 14 residues long. The CDR3 region has the DNA TGCAGTGCTAGATCTCTAGCGAACACCGGGGAGCTGTTTTTT. Protein: CSARSLANTGELFF.

The gene calls are TRBV20-1 and TRBJ1-2; maybe TRBD1 (5 bases). The CDR3 has 14 residues. Germline V gene lookup returns CDR1 DFQATT and CDR2 SNEGSKA (reference sequence). Deletions cut 7 bases from V and 2 bases from J, with 17 bases between. The CDR3 loop reads CSVTTRGLNYGYTF. Written as DNA, the CDR3 is TGCAGTGTCACGACCCGGGGGTTGAACTATGGCTACACCTTC.

This clonotype was seen only a few times. The V and J genes are TRBV5-1 and TRBJ2-2; weak D call: TRBD1 (5 bases). CDR3 length: 14 amino acids. CDR1 and CDR2 (germline): SGHRS, YFSETQ. Trimming removed 1 base from V and 6 bases from J, with 10 bases in between. CDR3 nucleotide sequence: TGCGCCAGCAGCTTGAGTTCCAGGGCCGGGGAGCTGTTTTTT. Its translation is CASSLSSRAGELFF.

This clonotype was found many times. The chain employs TRBV9 and TRBJ2-5; 9 bases match TRBD1. This CDR3 has 16 residues. Germline V gene sequence: CDR1 SGDLS, CDR2 YYNGEE. V gave up 4 bases and J gave up 2 bases; unmatched junction bases: 9. The CDR3: CASSPFPGQGQETQYF. The CDR3 bases are TGTGCCAGCAGCCCCTTCCCGGGACAGGGACAAGAGACCCAGTACTTC.

This clonotype is deemed medium-sized. The rearrangement joins TRBV4-1 to TRBJ2-5; D call uncertain. CDR1 and CDR2 from the germline V gene are MGHRA and YSYEKL. The V and J ends lost 0 bases and 7 bases respectively, with 15 bases between them. CDR3 length: 15 amino acids. CDR3 nucleotides: TGCGCCAGCAGCCAAGATGGCGCAGGAAGTGTGACCCAGTACTTC. It specifies CASSQDGAGSVTQYF.

The rearrangement uses TRBV5-1 and TRBJ2-1; D perhaps matches TRBD1 (5 bases). This CDR3 region has 16 residues. The germline gives CDR1 SGHRS, CDR2 YFSETQ. Trimming took off 1 base at V and 6 bases at J, with 17 bases between the two ends. The CDR3 here is CASSLTGGLRGNEQFF. The CDR3 region has the DNA TGCGCCAGCAGCTTGACGGGCGGTCTTAGGGGCAATGAGCAGTTCTTC. Full variable domain (outside the CDR3, taken from reference TRBV5-1 and TRBJ2-1): KAGVTQTPRYLIKTRGQQVTLSCSPISGHRSVSWYQQTPGQGLQFLFEYFSETQRNKGNFPGRFSGRQFSNSRSEMNVSTLELGDSALYLCASSLTGGLRGNEQFFGPGTRLTVL.

The chain has TRBV12-5 and TRBJ2-1; the match to TRBD1 covers 10 bases. Germline values: CDR1 LGHNT, CDR2 FRNRAP. V gave up 3 bases and J gave up 9 bases; unmatched junction bases: 17. The CDR3 length is 18 residues. The CDR3 protein is CASGLRLRDGTGAFEQFF. For the CDR3, the DNA is TGTGCTAGTGGTTTACGCCTCCGCGACGGGACAGGGGCTTTTGAGCAGTTCTTC.

This rearrangement joins TRBV10-3 to TRBJ2-6; D is unresolved. V gave up 2 bases and J gave up 0 bases, with 17 bases separating them. Looked up from germline, CDR1 is ENHRY and CDR2 is SYGVKD. This CDR3 region has 19 residues. The DNA for the CDR3 is TGTGCCATCAGTGAGGATCTGAGTTGGCAGCGCTCTGGGGCCAACGTCCTGACTTTC. Protein: CAISEDLSWQRSGANVLTF.

This clonotype showed up just a few times. The CDR3, as DNA: TGTGCCATGTGCTCCGATGAAAATCAGCCCCAGCATTTT. It codes for CAMCSDENQPQHF. This sequence joins TRBV10-3 and TRBJ1-5, with D unclear. Germline V CDR1 and CDR2: ENHRY, SYGVKD. The CDR3 contains 13 residues. V shed 9 bases and J shed 4 bases, with 13 bases lying between them.

This rearrangement joins TRBV7-2 to TRBJ2-1; TRBD2 might be the D (7 bases). The CDR3 is 15 amino acids. V shed 2 bases and J shed 7 bases, with 15 bases lying between them. From germline, CDR1 is SGHTA and CDR2 FQGNSA. The CDR3 DNA follows: TGTGCCAGCAGCTTATGGGGGGGGGCTTTAAATGAGCAGTTCTTC. This codes for CASSLWGGALNEQFF.

The rearrangement joins TRBV29-1 to TRBJ2-5, with 8 bases matching TRBD2. The germline CDR1 and CDR2 sequences are SQVTM and ANQGSEA. There are 13 residues in the CDR3. With V trimmed by 2 bases and J by 5 bases, 4 bases remained unmatched. In nucleotides, the CDR3 is TGCAGCGTTGAACGGGGGGGTCGGGAGACCCAGTACTTC. It translates to CSVERGGRETQYF.